This T cell receptor (beta chain) came from a study of shared clonotypes between healthy human individuals. Findings and limits, study-wide: Having only a few donors restricted how much genetic and exposure-history diversity was captured. Among the subsets, naive ones generally showed larger estimated richness than memory ones.

TCRdb keeps only in-frame clones here, not all; method: immunoSEQ multiplex PCR. This table has roughly 410,000 clones, approximately 97% appearing once. The CDR3 extends over 18 amino acids. Turning to this clone: Its antigen remains unidentified.

The receptor comes from a young man in good health. The sequencing sample was made of memory CD8+ T cells sorted from blood. Subset meaning: CD45RO+ cells pooled with CCR7-negative TemRA cells. The J gene is TRBJ2-6, the V gene TRBV12-2. TRBV12-2 is marked as a pseudogene. Written as DNA, the CDR3 is TGTGCAAGTCGCAGGGCCAGCTCCACACAAAGTCGGGCCAACGTCCTGACTTTC. Translating gives CASRRASSTQSRANVLTF.